Each of the 20 T cell receptor beta chains below was sequenced from the same sample in a study of blood T cell repertoires in COVID-19 (dated by TCRdb to 2018 to 2020). Library creation used the immunoSEQ multiplex PCR assay. The source is immuneACCESS, and TCRdb retained only in-frame sequences with V and J called. Part of the clones is not carried over; for the studies checked, unresolved V genes explain less than half of this, and the remainder is unexplained. In all, the sample holds under 300,000 clones, and about 88% of those were seen once. The ten most abundant clones make up roughly 14% of the sample. Material for sequencing was peripheral blood. These receptors all come from a woman aged 70-85 years with COVID-19, enrolled during active disease.

The chain carries TRBV5-1 and TRBJ1-4; D is undetermined. With 1 base removed from V and 7 bases from J, the gap between germline ends came to 14 bases. The CDR3 is 15 residues long. Germline V CDR1 and CDR2: SGHRS, YFSETQ. The CDR3 here is CASSLTTTRGEKLFF. For the CDR3, the DNA is TGCGCCAGCAGCTTGACGACCACACGGGGTGAAAAACTGTTTTTT.

The chain recombines TRBV10-3 with TRBJ2-5, with D tentatively TRBD1 (6 bases). Germline CDR1 is ENHRY and CDR2 is SYGVKD. Trimming took off 3 bases at V and 7 bases at J, with 18 bases between the two ends. This CDR3 contains 15 residues. As DNA, the CDR3 is TGTGCCATCAGTGACCCGCAACTCCTAGGGGGGACCCAGTACTTC. Amino acid sequence: CAISDPQLLGGTQYF.

The chain couples TRBV19 to TRBJ2-5; a weak D match, TRBD1 (5 bases). Trimming pared 5 bases from V and 4 bases from J, leaving 8 bases between. The CDR3 length is 12 residues. Germline V gene sequence: CDR1 LNHDA, CDR2 SQIVND (reference sequence). CDR3 bases: TGTGCCAGTAGTCAAGGGGCAGAGACCCAGTACTTC. It codes for CASSQGAETQYF.

J is TRBJ2-7 and V is TRBV20-1; no clear D. The length of the CDR3 is 11 residues. Germline-derived CDR1 and CDR2 are DFQATT and SNEGSKA (reference sequence). V lost 5 bases and J lost 1, with 6 bases in between. CDR3 amino acids: CSAYFSYEQYF. Here the CDR3 DNA reads TGCAGTGCTTACTTTTCCTACGAGCAGTACTTC.

V usage is TRBV7-8 and J usage is TRBJ1-1; 7 bases agree with TRBD1. Germline-derived CDR1 and CDR2 are SGHVS and FQNEAQ. V was clipped by 4 bases and J by 1 base; unmatched bases: 15. This CDR3 region has 18 residues. Written as DNA, the CDR3 is TGTGCCAGCAGCTATAAACCGGGCAGGGGGGTTTCGAACACTGAAGCTTTCTTT. Translation: CASSYKPGRGVSNTEAFF.

This clone was seen ten or more times. The J gene is TRBJ2-7, the V gene TRBV5-1; 8 bases are a match to TRBD2. Per germline, CDR1 SGHRS and CDR2 YFSETQ. The CDR3 sequence is 14 residues long. Germline trimming cut 3 bases from V and 7 bases from J; bases unmatched to any gene: 9. In DNA form, the CDR3 reads TGCGCCAGCAGCTCCACGGGGGGGGCGTGGGAGCAGTACTTC. Translating it yields CASSSTGGAWEQYF.

The chain links TRBV19 to TRBJ2-7; 7 bases align to TRBD2. With V trimmed by 9 bases and J by 0 bases, 8 bases remained unmatched. The germline V gene encodes CDR1 LNHDA and CDR2 SQIVND (reference sequence). This CDR3 region has 14 residues. CDR3 amino acids: CASQTSASSYEQYF. The CDR3 nucleotides are TGTGCCAGCCAAACTAGCGCCAGCTCCTACGAGCAGTACTTC.

The chain is built from TRBV27 and TRBJ1-6; D is ambiguous. The CDR3 covers 15 residues. Germline V gene lookup returns CDR1 MNHEY and CDR2 SMNVEV (reference sequence). Trimming left V 6 bases short and J 7 bases short, with 16 bases between. The chain's CDR3 is CASSLEGAKNSPLHF. CDR3 bases: TGTGCCAGCAGCCTGGAGGGCGCTAAGAATTCACCCCTCCACTTT.

This CDR3 reads CASSGGQPNTEAFF. The CDR3 DNA follows: TGCGCCAGCAGTGGGGGACAGCCGAACACTGAAGCTTTCTTT. This chain connects TRBV10-1 to TRBJ1-1; 7 bases match TRBD1. The CDR3 has 14 amino acids. Per the germline V gene, CDR1 is WNHNN and CDR2 is SYGVQD (reference sequence). Trimming took 4 bases from V and 1 from J; bases not matched to a gene: 3.

The rearrangement links TRBV3-1 (or the pseudogene TRBV3-2) to TRBJ2-5; possible D gene TRBD2, 6 bases. This CDR3 contains 15 residues. Germline V gives CDR1 LGHDT, CDR2 YNNKEL (reference sequence). V dropped 4 bases and J dropped 2 bases, with 14 bases sitting between them. Here the CDR3 reads CASSRITSFQETQYF. CDR3 sequence (DNA): TGTGCCAGCAGCCGGATAACTAGCTTTCAAGAGACCCAGTACTTC.

The gene calls are TRBV11-3 and TRBJ1-2, with 9 bases identical to TRBD1. The V gene end was trimmed by 1 base and the J gene end by 5 bases; junction bases not matched to a gene: 8. Germline V CDR1 and CDR2: SGHNT, YENEEA. The CDR3 runs 16 residues. The CDR3 nucleotides are TGTGCCAGCAGCTTAGGGGGACAGGGAAAAGAATATGGCTACACCTTC. Its protein product is CASSLGGQGKEYGYTF.

The chain couples TRBV19 to TRBJ1-3; D ambiguous. This CDR3 comprises 13 residues. The V gene lost 3 bases and the J gene lost 4 bases, with 7 bases spanning the gap. Looked up from germline, CDR1 is LNHDA and CDR2 is SQIVND (reference sequence). CDR3 in amino acids: CASSIVAGNTIYF. In nucleotides, the CDR3 is TGTGCCAGTAGTATTGTTGCGGGAAACACCATATATTTT.

In its sample, this clone was seen once. The rearrangement joins TRBV4-3 to TRBJ2-2, with D unresolved. This CDR3 contains 14 residues. With 4 bases removed from V and 7 bases from J, the gap between germline ends came to 13 bases. From germline, CDR1 is LGHNA and CDR2 YSLEER. CDR3 sequence: CASSPQVSSGELFF. The CDR3 DNA reads as TGCGCCAGCAGCCCTCAGGTCTCCAGCGGGGAGCTGTTTTTT.

The V gene is TRBV5-4, the J gene TRBJ1-2, with 7 bases matching TRBD1. CDR1 and CDR2 from the germline V gene are SGHNT and YYREEE (reference sequence). CDR3 length: 14 residues. V shed 3 bases, J shed 4 bases, and the junction held 6 bases outside the gene matches. The CDR3: CASSSPRDSYGYTF. CDR3 DNA: TGTGCCAGCAGCTCGCCGCGGGACAGCTATGGCTACACCTTC.

The chain carries TRBV6-5 and TRBJ1-6; 8 positions agree with TRBD1. From germline, CDR1 is MNHEY and CDR2 SVGAGI. This CDR3 is built from 11 residues. V was clipped by 8 bases and J by 13 bases; unmatched bases: 4. The CDR3: CASERQGPLHF. CDR3 DNA: TGTGCCAGCGAAAGACAGGGGCCCCTCCACTTT.

This clone was picked up one time. The chain is built from TRBV5-1 and TRBJ2-3; TRBD2 matches 7 bases. V dropped 1 base and J dropped 5; count of bases not matched to a gene: 4. CDR1 and CDR2 from the germline V gene are SGHRS and YFSETQ. This CDR3 has 14 amino acids. In DNA, the CDR3 is TGCGCCAGCAGCTTGCCAGCGGGGCAAGATACGCAGTATTTT. Protein product: CASSLPAGQDTQYF.

The chain employs TRBV15 and TRBJ1-2; TRBD1 aligns across 10 bases. The CDR3 consists of 16 residues. The V gene's germline CDR1 is LNHNV and CDR2 YYDKDF (reference sequence). J lost 7 bases, V lost 0 bases, and 8 bases had no gene match. As DNA, the CDR3 is TGTGCCACCAGCAGAGAGGGACAGGGGTTGGACGGTGGCTACACCTTC. Its protein is CATSREGQGLDGGYTF.

This clone has only one observation. The chain has TRBV30 and TRBJ1-5; TRBD1 agrees at 7 bases. The CDR3 consists of 14 residues. The germline V gene encodes CDR1 GTSNPN and CDR2 SVGIG (reference sequence). Losses at the gene ends were 0 bases for V and 6 bases for J; bases not matched to a gene: 5. CDR3 in DNA: TGTGCCTGGAGTGTACTAGGGGGCAGTCAGCCCCAGCATTTT. It translates to CAWSVLGGSQPQHF. Together with reference TRBV30 and TRBJ1-5, the CDR3 gives the full variable domain: SQTIHQWPATLVQPVGSPLSLECTVEGTSNPNLYWYRQAAGRGLQLLFYSVGIGQISSEVPQNLSASRPQDRQFILSSKKLLLSDSGFYLCAWSVLGGSQPQHFGDGTRLSIL.

J is TRBJ2-2 and V is TRBV7-2, with D possibly matching TRBD2 (6 bases). From germline, CDR1 is SGHTA and CDR2 FQGNSA. Trimming removed 0 bases at V and 1 base at J, with 18 bases between. The CDR3 extends over 19 amino acids. CDR3 DNA sequence: TGTGCCAGCAGCTTAGCCGGCCCTGGAGGGATCGGGAACACCGGGGAGCTGTTTTTT. Its protein product is CASSLAGPGGIGNTGELFF.

This clone came up a few times. This chain links TRBV2 with TRBJ2-7; unclear D gene. CDR3 length equals 13 residues. Germline V gene lookup returns CDR1 SNHLY and CDR2 FYNNEI. The V and J ends lost 5 bases and 2 bases respectively, with 10 bases between them. The CDR3: CASSSVGAYEQYF. Written as DNA, the CDR3 is TGTGCCAGCAGTTCTGTCGGAGCCTACGAGCAGTACTTC. The variable domain in full, with the rest retrieved from reference TRBV2 and TRBJ2-7, is EPEVTQTPSHQVTQMGQEVILRCVPISNHLYFYWYRQILGQKVEFLVSFYNNEISEKSEIFDDQFSVERPDGSNFTLKIRSTKLEDSAMYFCASSSVGAYEQYFGPGTRLTVT.